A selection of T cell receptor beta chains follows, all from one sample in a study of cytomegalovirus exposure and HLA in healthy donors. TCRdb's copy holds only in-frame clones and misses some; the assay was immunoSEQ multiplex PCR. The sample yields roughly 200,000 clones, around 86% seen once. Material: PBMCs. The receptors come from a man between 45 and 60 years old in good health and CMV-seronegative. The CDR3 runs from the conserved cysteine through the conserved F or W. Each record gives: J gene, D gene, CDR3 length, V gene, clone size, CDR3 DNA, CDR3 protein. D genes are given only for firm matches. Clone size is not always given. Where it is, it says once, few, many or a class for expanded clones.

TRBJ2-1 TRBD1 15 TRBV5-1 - TGCGCCAGCAGCTGGACAGGTGGTTCCTACGATGAGCAGTTCTTC CASSWTGGSYDEQFF
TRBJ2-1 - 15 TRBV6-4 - TGTGCCAGCAACCAAAGGGGGGGGCCACTCAATGAGCAGTTCTTC CASNQRGGPLNEQFF
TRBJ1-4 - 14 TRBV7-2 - TGTGCCAGCAGCGAGGCGGGCGGGAATGAAAAACTGTTTTTT CASSEAGGNEKLFF
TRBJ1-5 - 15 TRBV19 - TGTGCCAGTAGTATAGAGGCAACAATAAATCAGCCCCAGCATTTT CASSIEATINQPQHF
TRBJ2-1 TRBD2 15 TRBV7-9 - TGTGCCAGCAGCTTGCCGGGACTAGCGGAAAATGAGCAGTTCTTC CASSLPGLAENEQFF
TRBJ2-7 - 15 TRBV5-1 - TGCGCCAGCAGCTTGGCCCGAGACAGGATCTACGAGCAGTACTTC CASSLARDRIYEQYF
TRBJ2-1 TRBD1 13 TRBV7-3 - TGTGCCAGCAGCTGGGACAGAGACAATGAGCAGTTCTTC CASSWDRDNEQFF
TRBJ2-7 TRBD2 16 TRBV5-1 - TGCGCCAGCAGCGGAGACGGGACTAGCGGTTCCTACGAGCAGTACTTC CASSGDGTSGSYEQYF
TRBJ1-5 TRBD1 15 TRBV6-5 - TGTGCCAGCAGTTCCTCCAGGGGGTCGAATCAGCCCCAGCATTTT CASSSSRGSNQPQHF
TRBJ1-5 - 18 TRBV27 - TGTGCCAGCAGTACACTCATCTCCGGGAGTCCAGGAAATCAGCCCCAGCATTTT CASSTLISGSPGNQPQHF
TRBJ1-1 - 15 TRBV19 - TGTGCCAGTAGCCCTTCTACAGGGATTGTAACTGAAGCTTTCTTT CASSPSTGIVTEAFF
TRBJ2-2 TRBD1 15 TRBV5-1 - TGCGCCAGCAGCTTTACAGGGGCGAACACCGGGGAGCTGTTTTTT CASSFTGANTGELFF
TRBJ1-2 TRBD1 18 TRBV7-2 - TGTGCCAGCAGCTCGTTAGGGGGCCCAGGGGGAGTTGGCTATGGCTACACCTTC CASSSLGGPGGVGYGYTF
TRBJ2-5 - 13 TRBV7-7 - TGTGCTAGCAGCCCTAGTGTCGTAGAGACCCAGTACTTC CASSPSVVETQYF
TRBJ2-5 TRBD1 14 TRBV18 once TGTGCCAGCTCATTCATGGGACAGCAAGAGACCCAGTACTTC CASSFMGQQETQYF
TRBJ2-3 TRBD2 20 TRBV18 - TGTGCCAGCTCACCCCCCGCGTTGGGGACTAGCGGGCATCCCACAGATACGCAGTATTTT CASSPPALGTSGHPTDTQYF
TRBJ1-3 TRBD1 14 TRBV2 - TGTGCCAGTGCAGGGGGCTTGGCTGGAAACACCATATATTTT CASAGGLAGNTIYF
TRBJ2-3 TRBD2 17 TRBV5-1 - TGCGCCAGCAGCGGATCTCGGACTAGCGGCAGCACAGATACGCAGTATTTT CASSGSRTSGSTDTQYF
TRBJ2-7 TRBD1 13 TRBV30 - TGTGCCTGGCGGACAGGGAGGAACTACGAGCAGTACTTC CAWRTGRNYEQYF
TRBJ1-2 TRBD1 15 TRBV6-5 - TGTGCCAGCAGTCCCGTGACAGGGGGTCCTTATGGCTACACCTTC CASSPVTGGPYGYTF
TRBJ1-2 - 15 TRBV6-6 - TGTGCCAGCAGCTCCCGGTCCCAACAGACCTATGGCTACACCTTC CASSSRSQQTYGYTF
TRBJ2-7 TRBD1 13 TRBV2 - TGTGCCAGCAATGGACAGGGTACCTACGAGCAGTACTTC CASNGQGTYEQYF
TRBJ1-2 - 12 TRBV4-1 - TGCGCCAGCAGGAACAGGGACTATGGCTACACCTTC CASRNRDYGYTF
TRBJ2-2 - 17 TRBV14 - TGTGCCAGCAGCCAAGATCGGATCCGGGGTAGGACCGGGGAGCTGTTTTTT CASSQDRIRGRTGELFF
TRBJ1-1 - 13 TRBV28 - TGTGCCAGCAGTCTCCCCCCGGGACATGAAGCTTTCTTT CASSLPPGHEAFF
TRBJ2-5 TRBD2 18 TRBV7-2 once TGTGCCAGCAGCCCCGGGGTCCTAGCGGGGGTCTACCAAGAGACCCAGTACTTC CASSPGVLAGVYQETQYF
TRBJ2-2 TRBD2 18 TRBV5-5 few TGTGCCAGCAGCTTGGCCCTTAGCGGGCCTAGGGGCACCGGGGAGCTGTTTTTT CASSLALSGPRGTGELFF